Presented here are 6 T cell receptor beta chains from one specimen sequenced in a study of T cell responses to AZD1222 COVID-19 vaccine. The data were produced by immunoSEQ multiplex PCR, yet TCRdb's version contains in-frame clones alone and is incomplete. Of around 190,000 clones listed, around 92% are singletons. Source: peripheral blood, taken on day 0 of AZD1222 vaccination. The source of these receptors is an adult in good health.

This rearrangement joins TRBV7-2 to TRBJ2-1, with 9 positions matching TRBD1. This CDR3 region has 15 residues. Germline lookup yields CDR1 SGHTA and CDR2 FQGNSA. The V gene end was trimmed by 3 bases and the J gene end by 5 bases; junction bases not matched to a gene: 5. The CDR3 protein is CASSFRDRVDNEQFF. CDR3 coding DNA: TGTGCCAGCAGCTTCCGGGACAGGGTGGACAATGAGCAGTTCTTC. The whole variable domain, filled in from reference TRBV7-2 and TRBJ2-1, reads GAGVSQSPSNKVTEKGKDVELRCDPISGHTALYWYRQSLGQGLEFLIYFQGNSAPDKSGLPSDRFSAERTGGSVSTLTIQRTQQEDSAVYLCASSFRDRVDNEQFFGPGTRLTVL.

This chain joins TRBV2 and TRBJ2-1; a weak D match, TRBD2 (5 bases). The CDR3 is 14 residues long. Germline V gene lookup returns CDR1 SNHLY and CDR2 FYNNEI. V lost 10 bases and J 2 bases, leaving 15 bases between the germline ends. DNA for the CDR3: TGTGCCACTGCCTTACTAGGCCCCTACAATGAGCAGTTCTTC. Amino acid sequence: CATALLGPYNEQFF.

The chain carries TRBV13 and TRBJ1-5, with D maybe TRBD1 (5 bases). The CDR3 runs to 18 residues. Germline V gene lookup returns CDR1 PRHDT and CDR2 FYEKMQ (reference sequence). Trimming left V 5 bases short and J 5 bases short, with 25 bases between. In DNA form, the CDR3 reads TGTGCCAGCAGCCAACGGGACCTAAATCCCCAAGGCGATCAGCCCCAGCATTTT. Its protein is CASSQRDLNPQGDQPQHF.

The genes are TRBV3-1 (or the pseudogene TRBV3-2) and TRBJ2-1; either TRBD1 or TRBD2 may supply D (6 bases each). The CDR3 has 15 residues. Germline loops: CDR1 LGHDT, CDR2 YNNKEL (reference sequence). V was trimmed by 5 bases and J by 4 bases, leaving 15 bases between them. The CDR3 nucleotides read TGTGCCAGCAGCTTTCGGGGGCTCACTTACAATGAGCAGTTCTTC. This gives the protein CASSFRGLTYNEQFF.

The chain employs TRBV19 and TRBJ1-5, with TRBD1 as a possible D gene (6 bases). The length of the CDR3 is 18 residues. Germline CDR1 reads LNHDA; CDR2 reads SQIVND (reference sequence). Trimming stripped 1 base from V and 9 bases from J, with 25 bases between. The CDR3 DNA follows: TGTGCCAGTAGTATAGGGGGGGAGGACAGTTCAATCATAAGGCCCCAGCATTTT. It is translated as CASSIGGEDSSIIRPQHF. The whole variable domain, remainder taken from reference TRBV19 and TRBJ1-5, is DGGITQSPKYLFRKEGQNVTLSCEQNLNHDAMYWYRQDPGQGLRLIYYSQIVNDFQKGDIAEGYSVSREKKESFPLTVTSAQKNPTAFYLCASSIGGEDSSIIRPQHFGDGTRLSIL.

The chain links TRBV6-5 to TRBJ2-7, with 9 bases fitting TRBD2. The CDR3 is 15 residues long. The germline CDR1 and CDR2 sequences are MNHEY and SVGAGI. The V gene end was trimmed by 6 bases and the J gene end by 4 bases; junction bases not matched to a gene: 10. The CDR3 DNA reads TGTGCCAGCAGCGTAATATTAGCGGGGGTTTACGAGCAGTACTTC. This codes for CASSVILAGVYEQYF.